There are many counts of the clone carrying this T cell receptor (beta chain). Antigen unknown. This record comes from a study of molecular identifiers for immune sequencing clone quantification. Study-wide results and limits: Effector cells kept over 98% of their molecules in clones above 20 RNA copies, while naive cells kept under 1% there.

The sorting of naive CD8 T cells used the CD8+CD4-CCR7+CD45RA+ phenotype. CDR1 and CDR2 (germline): SGHVS, FQNEAQ. The ends were cut back, 0 bases at V and 0 bases at J, with 9 bases in the middle. CDR3 length equals 16 residues. Each CDR3 protein is one row after TCRdb ran MiXCR on the PCR reads. Of nearly 650,000 distinct CDR3 sequences listed, 25% are singletons. The sample consisted of naive CD8+ T cells from blood, with Jurkat cell RNA spiked in. Specified subset: FACS-sorted CD8+CD4-CCR7+CD45RA+ naive T cells. The receptor's source is a human donor in good health. Some libraries in this study had Jurkat cell RNA spiked in. The chain links TRBV7-8 to TRBJ1-5; TRBD1 might be the D (5 bases). The CDR3 DNA reads TGTGCCAGCAGCTTAGCAGGGGACTATAGCAATCAGCCCCAGCATTTT. Its protein is CASSLAGDYSNQPQHF.